This TCR beta chain was retrieved from a study of CD8+ T cells in alopecia areata (dated 2018 in TCRdb). Study-level background: Treated patients were enrolled in an open-label pilot trial of oral tofacitinib at 5 to 10 mg twice daily for moderate-to-severe alopecia areata. Tofacitinib was administered for 6 to 18 months, and 6 months of follow-up off drug were then conducted to assess delayed response and recurrence. To study T cell clonal expansion in alopecia areata, the researchers applied high-throughput TCRbeta sequencing to both the C3H/HeJ mouse model and human patients. Scalp tissue and sorted CD4+ and CD8+ peripheral blood T cells from patchy and totalis/universalis alopecia areata patients and from healthy controls were covered by human TCRbeta sequencing. Patients on tofacitinib were biopsied at baseline and after 4 and 24 weeks of treatment, and several of the patients also had a later scalp biopsy. Clonality in the scalp was compared among normal scalp (n=4), patchy alopecia areata scalp (n=8), and alopecia totalis/universalis scalp (n=8). RNA was obtained with the PAXgene miRNA kit for fixed scalp, the miRNeasy kit for PBMCs, and the RNeasy kit for mouse skin. TCRbeta CDR3 regions were amplified by immunoSEQ multiplex PCR with 35 Vbeta forward and 13 Jbeta reverse primers.

Broader findings and caveats from the paper: Compared with normal scalp, lesional scalp had higher clonality and more expanded CD8+ clones, particularly in alopecia totalis/universalis, a pattern that suggests antigenic drive. Compared with mice, TCR sequences shared between patients were less clear, possibly partly because of HLA diversity across the patient population. Scalp TCR repertoire analysis is complicated because resident alphabeta T cells in normal human skin are also sequenced, whereas mouse skin is dominated by gammadelta T cells.

The library was prepared using the immunoSEQ multiplex PCR assay. RNA was extracted from all samples and reverse transcribed into cDNA as template for TCR sequencing. SuperScript III was used to make first-strand cDNA, primed with a 2:1 mix of oligo-dT and random hexamers. A synthetic immune receptor repertoire was used to measure amplification bias, and any remaining bias was corrected computationally. In the authors' own workflow: After raw reads were preprocessed to remove errors, the CDR3 was defined following IMGT conventions as running from the conserved cysteine to phenylalanine. Clonality was calculated as 1 minus Shannon entropy normalized by log2 of the number of productive unique TCRs. Whether scalp clones were CD4 or CD8 was inferred by matching scalp TCRbeta sequences against CD4 and CD8 repertoires sorted from blood. The source is immuneACCESS, and TCRdb retained only in-frame sequences with V and J called. Part of the clones is not carried over; for the studies checked, unresolved V genes explain less than half of this, and the remainder is unexplained. That table is the source of V, J and clone size, and D and trimming were worked out from the DNA. Here the sample has 150,000 or so clones; about nine tenths occur a single time. The ten largest clonotypes hold less than 15% of the sample.

The time point label, read with the paper, signifies: baseline before oral tofacitinib. Peripheral blood and lesional scalp punch biopsies were obtained from patients with alopecia areata. PBMCs were isolated by density centrifugation and stained for CD3, CD4 and CD8, after which CD4+ and CD8+ T cells were sorted on a FACSAria. The V end loses 0 bases and the J end loses 2 bases, and a stretch of 11 bases separates them. The germline V gene encodes CDR1 MGHRA and CDR2 YSYEKL. The CDR3, from cysteine to phenylalanine, totals 15 residues. Only the CDR3 part of the read is kept: 45 bases, read in frame from the first base. Of note for this clone: Its antigen is currently not known. No base quality values were provided; no much bigger clone lies one nucleotide off.

This receptor was identified in a human donor with alopecia areata. Source: CD8+ T cells sorted from blood, taken at week 0. The receptor chain draws on TRBV4-1 and TRBJ2-7; no D gene can be assigned with confidence. CDR3 sequence: CASSQDRSETYEQYF. The nucleotides read TGCGCCAGCAGCCAAGATCGTTCAGAAACCTACGAGCAGTACTTC.